This T cell receptor (beta chain) was sequenced for a study of blood T cell repertoires in COVID-19. Original analysis: Amplified reference gene primers provided the basis for estimating nucleated cell counts. TCRdb's copy holds only in-frame clones and misses some; the assay was immunoSEQ multiplex PCR. The V and J calls and the clone size are those of that table, but D and trimming were determined from the DNA. This repertoire shows over 250,000 clones, approximately 90% found once; its top ten account for 8.8%. J lost 5 bases, V lost 2 bases, and 7 bases had no gene match. Germline V lookup: CDR1 MNHEY, CDR2 SVGAGI. The CDR3 is made up of 15 amino acids. Participant-given clinical history determined each cohort assignment. Cohort 3 recovered donors had two negative PCRs, clearance, or symptom resolution.

This receptor was obtained from a man aged 35-49 years who had recovered from COVID-19. The chain couples TRBV6-5 to TRBJ2-7; 9 positions agree with TRBD1. Source material: PBMCs or T cells enriched from blood (not recorded which). The CDR3 DNA reads TGTGCCAGCAGTTACCGTGACAGGGGGATGGACGAGCAGTACTTC. It translates to CASSYRDRGMDEQYF.